The 13 T cell receptor beta chains presented below share a single source sample, sequenced in a study of control samples from healthy donors and cancer patients. The method was immunoSEQ multiplex PCR; TCRdb's version includes in-frame clones alone and lacks a portion of them. The table records approximately 97,000 clones, roughly nine tenths of them present only once. Sequences were obtained from blood. Source of these receptors: a woman under 30 in good health.

The V call is TRBV2, the J call TRBJ2-2, with D unclear. The CDR3 is 16 residues long. The germline gives CDR1 SNHLY, CDR2 FYNNEI. V lost 2 bases, J lost 1 base, and 11 bases lay in between. CDR3 DNA: TGTGCCAGCAGTGAATTGGTCAGCCTGAACACCGGGGAGCTGTTTTTT. It specifies CASSELVSLNTGELFF.

The chain carries TRBV21-1 and TRBJ1-3; the DNA was not used to check the table's D call, TRBD1. TRBV21-1 is labeled a pseudogene. The CDR3 sequence is 13 residues long. The CDR3, as DNA: TGTGCCAGCAGCACGTATGAAGGGGAACACCATATATTT. It yields the protein CASSTYEGEHHIF.

The rearrangement links TRBV10-3 to TRBJ1-1; possibly TRBD1 for D (5 bases). CDR1 is ENHRY, CDR2 SYGVKD, per germline. V was cut by 6 bases and J by 3 bases, with 17 bases left in between. The CDR3 runs 15 residues. The DNA of the CDR3 is TGTGCCATCAGCCTCCAGGGTAATCGGGACACTGAAGCTTTCTTT. Translating gives CAISLQGNRDTEAFF.

The chain combines TRBV7-3 with TRBJ1-1; 8 bases fit TRBD1. V trimming: 7 bases; J trimming: 1 base; junction bases outside the gene matches: 8. Germline V gene sequence: CDR1 SGHTA, CDR2 FQGTGA. The CDR3 is 15 residues long. For the CDR3, the DNA is TGTGCCAGCACCAATTCCGGGACAGGGAACACTGAAGCTTTCTTT. The encoded protein is CASTNSGTGNTEAFF.

The CDR3 spells CAISQRTGDNSPLHF. The CDR3 DNA sequence: TGTGCCATCAGTCAGAGGACAGGGGATAATTCACCCCTCCACTTT. The V and J genes are TRBV10-3 and TRBJ1-6; 9 bases agree with TRBD1. The V segment lost 5 bases and the J segment 5 bases; nucleotides outside the gene matches: 4. The CDR3 is made up of 15 amino acids. Germline CDR1 reads ENHRY; CDR2 reads SYGVKD.

The chain couples TRBV30 to TRBJ2-7; D is undetermined. V was shortened by 1 base and J by 5 bases, with 18 bases between the two germline ends. Germline CDR1 is GTSNPN and CDR2 is SVGIG (reference sequence). The CDR3 loop spans 15 amino acids. For the CDR3, the DNA is TGTGCCTGGAGTGGTGTTGCGGCCCAGCAGGACGAGCAGTACTTC. It is translated as CAWSGVAAQQDEQYF.

This clone was observed once. This chain joins TRBV5-6 and TRBJ2-2; D uncertain. The V gene lost 1 base and the J gene lost 4 bases, with 5 bases spanning the gap. Germline V CDR1 and CDR2: SGHDT, YYEEEE. This CDR3 has 13 amino acids. CDR3 sequence (DNA): TGTGCCAGCAGCTTGCTGGGCACCGGGGAGCTGTTTTTT. Protein: CASSLLGTGELFF.

The chain links TRBV6-4 to TRBJ2-5, with D perhaps matching TRBD2 (6 bases). The CDR3 consists of 14 residues. Germline loops: CDR1 MRHNA, CDR2 SNTAGT. V lost 5 bases to trimming and J lost 4 bases, with 14 bases between them. The CDR3 here is CASSSGGVGETQYF. CDR3 coding DNA: TGTGCCAGCAGTTCCGGGGGAGTAGGAGAGACCCAGTACTTC.

The sample holds one count of this clone. CDR3 bases: TGCGCCAGCAGTGAGGGGGCCTTGAACACTGAAGCTTTCTTT. Its protein is CASSEGALNTEAFF. The V call is TRBV10-2, the J call TRBJ1-1, with a weak D call TRBD1 (5 bases). Looked up from germline, CDR1 is WSHSY and CDR2 is SAAADI. This CDR3 is 14 amino acids long. The V end was cut by 2 bases, the J end by 0 bases, with 7 bases between.

This clone was picked up one time. J is TRBJ2-3 and V is TRBV4-1; 10 positions match TRBD1. This CDR3 has 17 residues. In germline, CDR1 is MGHRA, CDR2 YSYEKL. V gave up 0 bases and J gave up 7 bases; unmatched junction bases: 10. CDR3 region: CASSQERGQGLVNTQYF. DNA of the CDR3: TGCGCCAGCAGCCAAGAGCGGGGACAGGGGTTAGTAAATACGCAGTATTTT.

The V and J genes are TRBV25-1 and TRBJ1-4; D is uncertain. Trimming shortened V by 4 bases and J by 0 bases, and 6 bases separated the two germline ends. The CDR3 is made up of 14 amino acids. The germline gives CDR1 MGHDK, CDR2 SYGVNS. Here the CDR3 reads CASSATSTNEKLFF. The CDR3 region has the DNA TGTGCCAGCAGTGCGACATCAACTAATGAAAAACTGTTTTTT.

The V and J genes are TRBV4-2 and TRBJ2-1, with 7 bases aligning to TRBD2. The CDR3 covers 16 residues. Germline lookup yields CDR1 LGHNA and CDR2 YNFKEQ. V was clipped by 0 bases and J by 9 bases; unmatched bases: 11. CDR3 bases: TGTGCCAGCAGCCAAGACGCGGGAGCCCTTGGAAGTGAGCAGTTCTTC. Protein product: CASSQDAGALGSEQFF.

This chain uses TRBV3-1 (or the pseudogene TRBV3-2) with TRBJ1-6; D uncertain. V was trimmed by 4 bases and J by 13 bases, leaving 14 bases between them. Germline CDR1 LGHDT, CDR2 YNNKEL (reference sequence). The CDR3 contains 13 residues. CDR3 sequence reads: CASSLQLEGPLHF. As DNA, the CDR3 is TGTGCCAGCAGCCTTCAATTAGAGGGCCCCCTCCACTTT.